This T cell receptor (beta chain) was retrieved from a study of T cell changes during pregnancy in multiple sclerosis. Germline CDR1 and CDR2: MNHEY and SVGAGI. The CDR3 is 13 residues long. V shed 2 bases and J shed 4 bases, with 6 bases lying between them. The table came from immunoSEQ multiplex PCR; TCRdb's copy has only in-frame clones and leaves some out. Of 90,000 to 95,000 clones listed, approximately 90% were seen once; the top ten hold roughly 0.91%. Here the sequenced sample was peripheral blood, taken before pregnancy. V and J are TRBV6-5 and TRBJ1-5; tentatively, D is TRBD1 (5 bases). This clonotype originated in a female donor with multiple sclerosis, enrolled in a pregnancy study. The CDR3 sequence is CASSYGGNQPQHF. Written as DNA, the CDR3 is TGTGCCAGCAGTTACGGGGGGAATCAGCCCCAGCATTTT.